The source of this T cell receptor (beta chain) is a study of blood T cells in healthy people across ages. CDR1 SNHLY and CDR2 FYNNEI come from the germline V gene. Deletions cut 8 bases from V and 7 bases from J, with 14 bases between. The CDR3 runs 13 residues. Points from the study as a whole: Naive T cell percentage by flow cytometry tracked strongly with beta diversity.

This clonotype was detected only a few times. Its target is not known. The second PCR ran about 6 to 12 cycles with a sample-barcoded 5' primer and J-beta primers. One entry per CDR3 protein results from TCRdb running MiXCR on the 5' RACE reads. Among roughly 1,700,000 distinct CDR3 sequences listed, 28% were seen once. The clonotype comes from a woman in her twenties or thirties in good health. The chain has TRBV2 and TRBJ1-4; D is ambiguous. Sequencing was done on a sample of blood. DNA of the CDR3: TGTGCCAGCCGTTACGGACGGGGTGAAAAACTGTTTTTT. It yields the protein CASRYGRGEKLFF.